This T cell receptor (beta chain) was observed in a study of T cells after yellow fever vaccination. The study, taken as a whole, reports: Some clonotypes, a small share, were shared between CD4 and CD8 compartments. Most clones from primary vaccination resurfaced after the booster (around 95% CD4, 88% CD8).

In this sample, this clonotype turned up a few times. Its antigen is still unknown. TCRdb reanalysed the 5' RACE reads using MiXCR and keeps one entry per CDR3 protein. The sample comprises roughly 400,000 distinct CDR3 sequences, about 19% of which are singletons, and 18% rests with the top ten. This CDR3 has 16 residues. Germline values: CDR1 SGHAT, CDR2 FQNNGV. V gave up 6 bases and J gave up 1 base; unmatched junction bases: 9. This sample comprised PBMCs, obtained before the yellow fever booster vaccination. The rearrangement uses TRBV11-2 and TRBJ2-5; 9 bases fit TRBD1. The clonotype comes from a young man who received the YFV17D yellow fever vaccine. This chain's CDR3 is CASRLNRGQLQETQYF. The DNA for the CDR3 is TGTGCCAGCAGGTTGAACAGGGGGCAGCTCCAAGAGACCCAGTACTTC.